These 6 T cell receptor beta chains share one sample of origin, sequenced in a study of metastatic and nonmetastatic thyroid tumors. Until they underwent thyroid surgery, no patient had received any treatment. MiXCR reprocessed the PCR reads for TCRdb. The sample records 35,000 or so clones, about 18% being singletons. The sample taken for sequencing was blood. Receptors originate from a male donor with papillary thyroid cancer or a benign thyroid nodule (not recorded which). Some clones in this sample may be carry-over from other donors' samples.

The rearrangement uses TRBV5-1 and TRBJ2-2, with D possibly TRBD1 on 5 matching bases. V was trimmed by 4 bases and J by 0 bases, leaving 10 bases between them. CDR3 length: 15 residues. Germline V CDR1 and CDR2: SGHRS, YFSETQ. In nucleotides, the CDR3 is TGCGCCAGCAGCACCAGGGTGGCGAACACCGGGGAGCTGTTTTTT. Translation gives CASSTRVANTGELFF.

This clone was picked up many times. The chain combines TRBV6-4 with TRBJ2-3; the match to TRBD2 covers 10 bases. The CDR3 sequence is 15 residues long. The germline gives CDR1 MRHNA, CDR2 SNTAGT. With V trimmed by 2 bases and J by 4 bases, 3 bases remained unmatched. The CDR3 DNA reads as TGTGCCAGCAGTGACGTAGCGGGGGGCGCAGATACGCAGTATTTT. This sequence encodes CASSDVAGGADTQYF.

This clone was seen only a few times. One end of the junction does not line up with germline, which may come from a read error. The CDR3 spells CASSEEGRSSNQPQHF. The CDR3 DNA follows: TGTGCCAGCAGCGAAGAGGGCCGGAGTAGCAATCAGCCCCAGCATTTC. This rearrangement joins TRBV12-3 or TRBV12-4 to TRBJ1-5; D is uncertain. CDR3 size: 16 residues.

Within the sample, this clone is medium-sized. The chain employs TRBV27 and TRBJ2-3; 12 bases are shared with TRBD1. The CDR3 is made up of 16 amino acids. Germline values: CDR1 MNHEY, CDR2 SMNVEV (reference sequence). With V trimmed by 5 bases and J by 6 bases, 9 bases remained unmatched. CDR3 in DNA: TGTGCCAGCAGTCCAGCCGGGACAGGGGGCGTGGATACGCAGTATTTT. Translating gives CASSPAGTGGVDTQYF.

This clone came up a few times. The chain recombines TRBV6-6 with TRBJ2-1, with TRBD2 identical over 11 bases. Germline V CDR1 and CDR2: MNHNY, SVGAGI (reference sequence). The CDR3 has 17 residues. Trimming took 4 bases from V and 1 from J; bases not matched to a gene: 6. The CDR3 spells CASSSLGLAASYNEQFF. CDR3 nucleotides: TGTGCCAGCAGTTCCCTGGGACTAGCGGCTTCCTACAATGAGCAGTTCTTC.

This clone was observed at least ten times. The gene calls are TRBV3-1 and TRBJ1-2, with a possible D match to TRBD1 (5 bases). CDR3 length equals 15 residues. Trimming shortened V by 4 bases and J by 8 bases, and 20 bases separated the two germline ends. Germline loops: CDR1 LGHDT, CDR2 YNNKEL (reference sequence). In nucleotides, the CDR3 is TGTGCCAGCAGCCGCACATCCACAGGAGTGTACGGCTACACCTTC. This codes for CASSRTSTGVYGYTF.